This T cell receptor (beta chain) originates from a study of CD8 T cells in ankylosing spondylitis. Trimming removed 6 bases from V and 2 bases from J, with 14 bases in between. The V gene's germline CDR1 is SQVTM and CDR2 ANQGSEA. The CDR3 consists of 14 residues. Study-level points and caveats: Both synovial fluid and blood in reactive arthritis had previously been reported to carry some motif variants. Those disease-linked clones were CD8+; they were also relatively rare in peripheral blood.

Researchers built TCR beta libraries using quantitative 5'-RACE with molecular barcodes. TCRdb recomputed calls from the 5' RACE reads with MiXCR, one row per CDR3 protein. The table records tens of thousands of distinct CDR3 sequences, 5.5% to 8% of them present only once. This clonotype was counted a few times. The antigen remains undetermined. The source material was blood, either unsorted or a sorted T cell fraction (not recorded which). This TCR came from a male donor with ankylosing spondylitis or in good health (not recorded which). The V call is TRBV29-1, the J call TRBJ1-5; D ambiguous. This CDR3 reads CSVVDGSRNQPQHF. The CDR3 coding sequence is TGCAGCGTGGTGGACGGAAGTCGCAATCAGCCCCAGCATTTT.